This TCR beta chain was documented in a study of CD8 T cells in ankylosing spondylitis. Molecular-barcoded quantitative 5'-RACE produced these TCR beta libraries. TCRdb reprocessed the 5' RACE reads via MiXCR and lists one record per CDR3 protein. Among around 120,000 distinct CDR3 sequences listed, roughly an eighth were seen once. V shed 2 bases and J shed 0 bases, with 17 bases lying between them. In germline, CDR1 is DFQATT, CDR2 SNEGSKA (reference sequence). The CDR3 is 17 amino acids. This clonotype turned up a few times. Its cognate antigen is unknown. Findings of the study overall: As reported, disease-linked clones showed significant enrichment in matched ankylosing spondylitis synovial fluid. Roughly eight highly homologous variants made up a TCR beta motif, and this motif appeared characteristic of ankylosing spondylitis blood. Disease-linked clones bore a CD8+ phenotype, appearing relatively rarely in peripheral blood.

The chain uses TRBV20-1 and TRBJ2-1; possibly TRBD1 for D (5 bases). The material sequenced was blood, either unsorted or a sorted T cell fraction (not recorded which). This TCR was sampled from a female donor with ankylosing spondylitis or in good health (not recorded which). CDR3 protein: CSARPLQVTSSYNEQFF. As DNA, the CDR3 is TGCAGTGCTAGACCCCTACAGGTAACGAGCTCCTACAATGAGCAGTTCTTC.